A single sample is the source of the 20 T cell receptor beta chains below, sequenced in a study of shared clonotypes between healthy human individuals (dated by TCRdb to the early 2020s). Library creation used the immunoSEQ multiplex PCR assay. The table comes from immuneACCESS by way of TCRdb, which keeps in-frame sequences with V and J called. Part of the clones is missing from these tables; in studies checked, under half for an unresolved V gene and the rest for unknown reasons. This sample comprises 550,000 to 650,000 clones, about 96% of them detected only once. Roughly 0.1% of the sample goes to the ten largest clones. For the CD8 naive samples, CD45RO-negative cells were positively selected for CCR7, yielding a CD45RA+CCR7+ population from which TemRA cells were excluded. The specimen was naive CD8+ T cells sorted from blood. What this sample's cell subset or site label stands for: CD45RA+CCR7+. Receptors originate from a woman aged 25-40 years in good health.

This clone is a singleton in its sample. The chain has TRBV5-1 and TRBJ2-7; the match to TRBD2 covers 9 bases. This CDR3 contains 16 residues. V shed 1 base, J shed 4 bases, and the junction held 9 bases outside the gene matches. Looked up from germline, CDR1 is SGHRS and CDR2 is YFSETQ. Written as DNA, the CDR3 is TGCGCCAGCAGCTTGTGGTCTAGCGGGATTAAGTACGAGCAGTACTTC. Translated, it gives CASSLWSSGIKYEQYF.

The CDR3 DNA follows: TGCGCCAGCAGTTATCATGAGAACACTGAAGCTTTCTTT. Amino acid sequence: CASSYHENTEAFF. This chain joins TRBV5-1 and TRBJ1-1; D gene ambiguous. V was shortened by 5 bases and J by 1 base, with 9 bases between the two germline ends. The CDR3 has 13 residues. The V gene's germline CDR1 is SGHRS and CDR2 YFSETQ.

The chain joins TRBV9 to TRBJ1-1; D is unclear. Trimming shortened V by 6 bases and J by 1 base, and 13 bases separated the two germline ends. The CDR3 totals 14 residues. Germline V CDR1 and CDR2: SGDLS, YYNGEE. The CDR3 region has the DNA TGTGCCAGCACCCCACGGCACGGGAACACTGAAGCTTTCTTT. Encoded protein: CASTPRHGNTEAFF. Combining the CDR3 with reference TRBV9 and TRBJ1-1 gives the whole variable domain DSGVTQTPKHLITATGQRVTLRCSPRSGDLSVYWYQQSLDQGLQFLIQYYNGEERAKGNILERFSAQQFPDLHSELNLSSLELGDSALYFCASTPRHGNTEAFFGQGTRLTVV.

The V and J genes are TRBV5-4 and TRBJ2-3, with TRBD1 identical over 8 bases. The CDR3 is made up of 15 amino acids. Germline V gene data show CDR1 as SGHNT and CDR2 as YYREEE (reference sequence). Trimming removed 4 bases from V and 1 base from J; junction bases left unmatched: 5. The CDR3 reads CASSPDRVRTDTQYF. In DNA form, the CDR3 reads TGTGCCAGCAGCCCGGACAGGGTGCGCACAGATACGCAGTATTTT.

The gene calls are TRBV25-1 and TRBJ2-7; D call uncertain. This CDR3 is built from 11 residues. The germline V and J ends were trimmed by 5 bases and 7 bases, with 9 bases remaining between them. The germline CDR1 and CDR2 sequences are MGHDK and SYGVNS. The CDR3 loop is CASSFGWEQYF. CDR3 nucleotide sequence: TGTGCCAGCAGTTTTGGTTGGGAGCAGTACTTC.

On this clone: This CDR3 is also generated by other DNA sequences in the sample. The chain links TRBV28 to TRBJ2-3, with D unclear. Germline CDR1 is MDHEN and CDR2 is SYDVKM. The germline V and J ends were trimmed by 3 bases and 3 bases, with 7 bases remaining between them. CDR3 length: 13 amino acids. The CDR3 DNA is TGTGCCAGCAGTTTTAGGGCGACAGATACGCAGTATTTT. Its protein product is CASSFRATDTQYF.

This sequence joins TRBV27 and TRBJ1-1; 7 bases map to TRBD1. Trimming cost V 3 bases and J 4 bases; bases outside gene matches: 5. This CDR3 has 14 residues. Looked up from germline, CDR1 is MNHEY and CDR2 is SMNVEV (reference sequence). The CDR3: CASSFPGGITEAFF. The CDR3 DNA reads TGTGCCAGCAGTTTCCCAGGGGGAATCACTGAAGCTTTCTTT.

Points on this clone: Other DNA variants within this sample encode the same CDR3. The chain employs TRBV5-4 and TRBJ2-2, with 7 bases matching TRBD2. V lost 5 bases, J lost 4 bases, and 5 bases stayed unmatched. This CDR3 comprises 14 residues. The germline gives CDR1 SGHNT, CDR2 YYREEE (reference sequence). Written as DNA, the CDR3 is TGTGCCAGCAGTCTAGCGGACCTCACCGGGGAGCTGTTTTTT. Translation gives CASSLADLTGELFF.

V usage is TRBV2 and J usage is TRBJ1-3, with TRBD1 as a possible D gene (6 bases). The length of the CDR3 is 18 residues. Germline lookup yields CDR1 SNHLY and CDR2 FYNNEI. V was shortened by 1 base and J by 0 bases, with 16 bases between the two germline ends. The CDR3 nucleotides read TGTGCCAGCAGTGAAGTTGGGGGCAGGACCTACTCTGGAAACACCATATATTTT. Protein sequence: CASSEVGGRTYSGNTIYF.

The V and J genes are TRBV28 and TRBJ1-1; no clear D gene. V lost 8 bases to trimming and J lost 0 bases, with 10 bases between them. CDR1 is MDHEN, CDR2 SYDVKM, per germline. The CDR3 length is 13 residues. The CDR3 nucleotides are TGTGCCAGCTGGGAGGGCGTGAACACTGAAGCTTTCTTT. Protein sequence: CASWEGVNTEAFF.

The chain joins TRBV27 to TRBJ2-1, with a possible D match to TRBD2 (6 bases). Germline CDR1 is MNHEY and CDR2 is SMNVEV (reference sequence). The CDR3 extends over 13 amino acids. Trimming stripped 8 bases from V and 4 bases from J, with 12 bases between. The CDR3 here is CASRLVRYNEQFF. CDR3 nucleotide sequence: TGTGCCAGCCGACTAGTAAGGTACAATGAGCAGTTCTTC.

This chain joins TRBV30 and TRBJ2-1; maybe TRBD2 (5 bases). Deletions cut 5 bases from V and 9 bases from J, with 11 bases between. From germline, CDR1 is GTSNPN and CDR2 SVGIG (reference sequence). The CDR3 sequence is 11 residues long. Here the CDR3 reads CAWGNGVEQFF. Here the CDR3 DNA reads TGTGCCTGGGGAAACGGGGTTGAGCAGTTCTTC. Together with reference TRBV30 and TRBJ2-1, the CDR3 gives the full variable domain: SQTIHQWPATLVQPVGSPLSLECTVEGTSNPNLYWYRQAAGRGLQLLFYSVGIGQISSEVPQNLSASRPQDRQFILSSKKLLLSDSGFYLCAWGNGVEQFFGPGTRLTVL.

The rearrangement links TRBV5-1 to TRBJ2-7; 10 nucleotides match TRBD2. Germline CDR1 is SGHRS and CDR2 is YFSETQ. The length of the CDR3 is 14 residues. V shed 0 bases and J 6 bases; nucleotides not matched to a gene: 3. The DNA for the CDR3 is TGCGCCAGCAGCTTGGAGCGGGAGGGCTTCGAGCAGTACTTC. This codes for CASSLEREGFEQYF.

The chain recombines TRBV13 with TRBJ1-1, with D unresolved. There are 13 residues in the CDR3. V lost 5 bases and J lost 3, with 10 bases in between. The V gene's germline CDR1 is PRHDT and CDR2 FYEKMQ (reference sequence). The CDR3 region is CASSARTDTEAFF. The CDR3, as DNA: TGTGCCAGCAGCGCCAGGACGGACACTGAAGCTTTCTTT.

The chain couples TRBV28 to TRBJ1-3, with unresolved D. This CDR3 spans 15 amino acids. Trimming took off 4 bases at V and 7 bases at J, with 17 bases between the two ends. CDR1 is MDHEN and CDR2 is SYDVKM in the germline V gene. CDR3 nucleotides: TGTGCCAGCAGTTCGCCAAGGGAGTTGGAGAACACCATATATTTT. Protein product: CASSSPRELENTIYF.

The chain has TRBV27 and TRBJ1-6, with unresolved D. V was clipped by 3 bases and J by 10 bases, with 10 bases between them. The germline V gene encodes CDR1 MNHEY and CDR2 SMNVEV (reference sequence). The CDR3 runs to 13 residues. CDR3 DNA sequence: TGTGCCAGCAGTTTTTTTGAAGGCTCACCCCTCCACTTT. Translation: CASSFFEGSPLHF.

With respect to this clone: This specimen includes other DNA sequences encoding the same CDR3. This chain connects TRBV27 to TRBJ2-7, with D tentatively TRBD2 (5 bases). The V end was cut by 3 bases, the J end by 4 bases, with 7 bases between. Germline CDR1 is MNHEY and CDR2 is SMNVEV (reference sequence). This CDR3 has 12 residues. The CDR3 DNA is TGTGCCAGCAGTTTTTCGGGGTACGAGCAGTACTTC. It yields the protein CASSFSGYEQYF.

V gene TRBV5-4 combines with J gene TRBJ1-1; D is unclear. The CDR3 loop spans 13 amino acids. V was trimmed by 0 bases and J by 7 bases, leaving 10 bases between them. Germline CDR1 reads SGHNT; CDR2 reads YYREEE (reference sequence). Here the CDR3 DNA reads TGTGCCAGCAGCTTGGGGGAAAGCATTGAAGCTTTCTTT. It yields the protein CASSLGESIEAFF. Drawing the rest from reference TRBV5-4 and TRBJ1-1, the complete variable domain is ETGVTQSPTHLIKTRGQQVTLRCSSQSGHNTVSWYQQALGQGPQFIFQYYREEENGRGNFPPRFSGLQFPNYSSELNVNALELDDSALYLCASSLGESIEAFFGQGTRLTVV.

The V call is TRBV2, the J call TRBJ2-1, with TRBD1 as a possible D gene (5 bases). The V gene's germline CDR1 is SNHLY and CDR2 FYNNEI. This CDR3 is built from 15 residues. V was pared by 0 bases and J by 3 bases, with 9 bases between. The CDR3 sequence: CASSEATTGYNEQFF. The CDR3 DNA reads TGTGCCAGCAGTGAAGCGACAACAGGCTACAATGAGCAGTTCTTC. Full variable domain (rest looked up from reference TRBV2 and TRBJ2-1): EPEVTQTPSHQVTQMGQEVILRCVPISNHLYFYWYRQILGQKVEFLVSFYNNEISEKSEIFDDQFSVERPDGSNFTLKIRSTKLEDSAMYFCASSEATTGYNEQFFGPGTRLTVL.

J is TRBJ2-5 and V is TRBV7-9; D may be TRBD1 or TRBD2 (5 bases each). CDR3 size: 15 residues. V lost 1 base and J lost 6, with 15 bases in between. Germline CDR1 SEHNR, CDR2 FQNEAQ (reference sequence). CDR3 protein: CASSLDPGWGQTQYF. DNA of the CDR3: TGTGCCAGCAGCTTAGACCCAGGTTGGGGACAGACCCAGTACTTC.